Listed here are 23 T cell receptor beta chains from one sample, sequenced in a study of T-cell reconstitution after alpha-beta-depleted transplantation in children. This sample's TCRbeta library carried unique molecular identifier barcodes. TCRdb independently ran MiXCR on the PCR reads; one entry per CDR3 protein. Of 45,000 or so distinct CDR3 sequences in the sample, roughly half are singletons; the top ten hold less than 45%. The sample consisted of peripheral blood, taken before TCRalphabeta/CD19-depleted stem cell transplant. The receptors derive from a boy under three years old with SCID, due to receive a stem cell transplant.

This clonotype was observed a handful of times. The chain has TRBV4-2 and TRBJ2-7; possibly TRBD1 for D (5 bases). CDR1 is LGHNA, CDR2 YNFKEQ, per germline. The CDR3 has 14 amino acids. V was trimmed by 5 bases and J by 2 bases, leaving 13 bases between them. CDR3 amino acids: CASSVGREPYEQYF. As DNA, the CDR3 is TGTGCCAGCAGCGTCGGCAGGGAACCCTACGAGCAGTACTTC.

The chain has TRBV20-1 and TRBJ1-1; D perhaps matches TRBD1 (5 bases). Germline CDR1 reads DFQATT; CDR2 reads SNEGSKA (reference sequence). CDR3 length: 14 residues. Deletions cut 0 bases from V and 7 bases from J, with 15 bases between. Here the CDR3 DNA reads TGCAGTGCTAGAGATGAGAGGGGCCGCGGTGAAGCTTTCTTT. The encoded protein is CSARDERGRGEAFF.

This chain uses TRBV9 with TRBJ1-2, with D unclear. The V end was cut by 0 bases, the J end by 6 bases, with 18 bases between. The CDR3 length is 16 residues. In germline, CDR1 is SGDLS, CDR2 YYNGEE. CDR3 protein: CASSVAPVMGVDGYTF. In nucleotides, the CDR3 is TGTGCCAGCAGCGTAGCGCCGGTTATGGGTGTTGATGGCTACACCTTC.

This clonotype was counted a single time. The V and J genes are TRBV7-2 and TRBJ1-4; D unresolved. CDR1 SGHTA and CDR2 FQGNSA come from the germline V gene. CDR3 length equals 13 residues. V was pared by 3 bases and J by 8 bases, with 10 bases between. The CDR3: CASSLSVWEKLFF. CDR3 DNA: TGTGCCAGCAGCTTGTCGGTGTGGGAAAAACTGTTTTTT.

This chain uses TRBV6-2 or TRBV6-3 with TRBJ2-1; D gene uncertain. Between the trimmed V and J ends, which lost 5 bases and 4 bases, there was a span of 12 bases. The V gene's germline CDR1 is MNHEY and CDR2 SVGEGT. The CDR3 has 14 residues. This CDR3 reads CASSPPPEYNEQFF. The CDR3 DNA is TGTGCCAGCAGTCCCCCGCCGGAGTACAATGAGCAGTTCTTC.

The genes are TRBV7-2 and TRBJ2-2, with D possibly TRBD1 on 5 matching bases. Germline V gene data show CDR1 as SGHTA and CDR2 as FQGNSA. The CDR3 sequence is 15 residues long. V gave up 5 bases and J gave up 4 bases, with 14 bases separating them. CDR3 in DNA: TGTGCCAGCAGCAAAAGTGGGGCGCGCACCGGGGAGCTGTTTTTT. Amino acids: CASSKSGARTGELFF.

This clonotype was seen more than once but under ten times. V gene TRBV5-4 combines with J gene TRBJ2-5; 10 bases are a match to TRBD2. This CDR3 region has 16 residues. The junction had 3 bases not matched to a gene; V was cut back by 0 bases and J by 1 base. Germline V CDR1 and CDR2: SGHNT, YYREEE (reference sequence). CDR3 bases: TGTGCCAGCAGCTTGGGGAGCGGGGGGGTCCAAGAGACCCAGTACTTC. Translation: CASSLGSGGVQETQYF. Full variable domain (rest looked up from reference TRBV5-4 and TRBJ2-5): ETGVTQSPTHLIKTRGQQVTLRCSSQSGHNTVSWYQQALGQGPQFIFQYYREEENGRGNFPPRFSGLQFPNYSSELNVNALELDDSALYLCASSLGSGGVQETQYFGPGTRLLVL.

This clonotype was counted between two and nine times. J is TRBJ2-3 and V is TRBV6-8, with 7 bases fitting TRBD2. V lost 2 bases and J lost 5; bases outside the gene matches: 7. Germline V gene sequence: CDR1 MNHGY, CDR2 SAAAGT. This CDR3 spans 15 amino acids. CDR3 sequence (DNA): TGTGCCAGCAGTTACGAACTAGCGAGAGAAGATACGCAGTATTTT. Protein sequence: CASSYELAREDTQYF.

Comments on this clonotype: A junction boundary mismatches the germline segment, possibly from a read error. The chain carries TRBV7-9 and TRBJ2-5, with 8 bases identical to TRBD2. The CDR3 is 11 residues long. Per the germline V gene, CDR1 is SEHNR and CDR2 is FQNEAQ (reference sequence). The CDR3 DNA sequence: TGTGCCAGCAGGCAAACTAGCGGATTTCCCTTC. Translation gives CASRQTSGFPF.

In this sample, this clonotype turned up once. The CDR3 nucleotides are TGTGCCATCAGTTCCCCTCGGCTAGCGGGGGGGCCTATCCATGAGCAGTTCTTC. Encoded protein: CAISSPRLAGGPIHEQFF. J is TRBJ2-1 and V is TRBV3-1; 12 positions match TRBD2. From germline, CDR1 is LGHDT and CDR2 YNNKEL (reference sequence). This CDR3 is built from 18 residues. V trimming: 10 bases; J trimming: 8 bases; junction bases outside the gene matches: 21.

V and J are TRBV4-2 and TRBJ2-7; D perhaps matches TRBD1 (5 bases). The CDR3 has 12 residues. V was trimmed by 6 bases and J by 4 bases, leaving 10 bases between them. Germline assignment: CDR1 LGHNA and CDR2 YNFKEQ. In nucleotides, the CDR3 is TGTGCCAGCAGGGGGCTCGATTACGAGCAGTACTTC. Amino acids: CASRGLDYEQYF.

There are a few counts of this clonotype. V usage is TRBV9 and J usage is TRBJ2-3; D is unresolved. Trimming took 5 bases from V and 0 from J, leaving 16 bases between them. CDR1 is SGDLS and CDR2 is YYNGEE in the germline V gene. This CDR3 has 16 amino acids. The CDR3 sequence is CASSAPSTASTDTQYF. The CDR3 DNA is TGTGCCAGCAGTGCTCCCTCGACGGCTAGCACAGATACGCAGTATTTT.

In this sample, this clonotype turned up once. The chain joins TRBV5-4 to TRBJ2-7, with TRBD1 identical over 10 bases. Germline CDR1 SGHNT, CDR2 YYREEE (reference sequence). This CDR3 has 15 residues. Trimming at V came to 0 bases and at J to 7 bases, leaving 7 bases not matched to a gene. CDR3 protein: CASSLEGQGKYEQYF. Here the CDR3 DNA reads TGTGCCAGCAGCTTGGAGGGACAGGGGAAGTATGAGCAGTACTTC.

This chain uses TRBV5-1 with TRBJ1-1; 10 nucleotides align to TRBD1. The CDR3 contains 16 residues. Germline V gene sequence: CDR1 SGHRS, CDR2 YFSETQ. Unmatched junction bases numbered 7, after V lost 3 bases and J lost 2 bases. CDR3 sequence reads: CASSSYVTGGNTEAFF. As DNA, the CDR3 is TGCGCCAGCAGCTCCTATGTGACAGGGGGCAACACTGAAGCTTTCTTT.

This clonotype showed up just a few times. The chain is built from TRBV6-4 and TRBJ2-3, with 11 positions matching TRBD2. The V and J ends lost 0 bases and 5 bases, in that order; junction bases with no gene match: 4. Germline CDR1 is MRHNA and CDR2 is SNTAGT. The CDR3 is 16 residues long. DNA for the CDR3: TGTGCCAGCAGTGACTCGGGGACTAGCGGACAAGATACGCAGTATTTT. Translating gives CASSDSGTSGQDTQYF.

This chain links TRBV19 with TRBJ2-7; no reliable D call. This CDR3 is built from 13 residues. Germline CDR1 LNHDA, CDR2 SQIVND (reference sequence). V was shortened by 11 bases and J by 2 bases, with 16 bases between the two germline ends. This CDR3 reads CASQRTGTYEQYF. CDR3 bases: TGTGCCTCCCAGAGGACGGGTACCTACGAGCAGTACTTC. Filled out from reference TRBV19 and TRBJ2-7, the complete variable domain reads DGGITQSPKYLFRKEGQNVTLSCEQNLNHDAMYWYRQDPGQGLRLIYYSQIVNDFQKGDIAEGYSVSREKKESFPLTVTSAQKNPTAFYLCASQRTGTYEQYFGPGTRLTVT.

Here the CDR3 reads CASKIGTGADNEQFF. In nucleotides, the CDR3 is TGTGCCAGCAAGATCGGGACAGGGGCAGACAATGAGCAGTTCTTC. V usage is TRBV6-1 and J usage is TRBJ2-1; the match to TRBD1 covers 10 bases. Trimming at V came to 7 bases and at J to 5 bases, leaving 8 bases not matched to a gene. The CDR3 totals 15 residues. Looked up from germline, CDR1 is MNHNS and CDR2 is SASEGT.

This clonotype was counted between two and nine times. The chain is built from TRBV6-1 and TRBJ2-1; D not certain. CDR1 and CDR2 (germline): MNHNS, SASEGT. The ends were cut back, 5 bases at V and 6 bases at J, with 11 bases in the middle. This CDR3 has 13 residues. The CDR3 nucleotides are TGTGCCAGCAGTCCCAGGCCCCGCAATGAGCAGTTCTTC. Amino acids: CASSPRPRNEQFF.

The V gene is TRBV5-1, the J gene TRBJ2-5; perhaps TRBD1 as D (6 bases). Germline loops: CDR1 SGHRS, CDR2 YFSETQ. V was cut by 3 bases and J by 2 bases, with 8 bases left in between. The CDR3 has 13 amino acids. The DNA of the CDR3 is TGCGCCAGCAGCTCTCAGGGGCAAGAGACCCAGTACTTC. This gives the protein CASSSQGQETQYF.

This clonotype qualifies as medium-sized. The J gene is TRBJ1-6, the V gene TRBV25-1, with D tentatively TRBD1 (6 bases). Germline V gene data show CDR1 as MGHDK and CDR2 as SYGVNS. This CDR3 is built from 15 residues. V was cut by 4 bases and J by 7 bases, with 14 bases left in between. The CDR3 DNA reads as TGTGCCAGCAGTGGTTATACAGGGAACAATTCACCCCTCCACTTT. Residues: CASSGYTGNNSPLHF.

The gene calls are TRBV10-3 and TRBJ2-7; D perhaps matches TRBD2 (5 bases). Trimming pared 3 bases from V and 2 bases from J, leaving 11 bases between. The CDR3 loop spans 14 amino acids. Germline V gives CDR1 ENHRY, CDR2 SYGVKD. Here the CDR3 DNA reads TGTGCCATCAGTGACCTAGCCAAAACCTACGAGCAGTACTTC. The encoded protein is CAISDLAKTYEQYF.

The V gene is TRBV19, the J gene TRBJ1-4; D uncertain. The V gene lost 2 bases and the J gene lost 6 bases, with 10 bases spanning the gap. Per the germline V gene, CDR1 is LNHDA and CDR2 is SQIVND (reference sequence). The CDR3 sequence is 14 residues long. CDR3 loop: CASSIQLDDEKLFF. The CDR3 DNA reads as TGTGCCAGTAGTATACAGCTTGATGATGAAAAACTGTTTTTT.

V and J are TRBV25-1 and TRBJ1-3, with D maybe TRBD1 (6 bases). Per germline, CDR1 MGHDK and CDR2 SYGVNS. Trimming pared 5 bases from V and 0 bases from J, leaving 20 bases between. The CDR3 runs 18 residues. The CDR3: CASSPYAGSGDSGNTIYF. The CDR3 DNA is TGTGCCAGCAGTCCCTATGCGGGATCAGGGGACTCTGGAAACACCATATATTTT.